This note documents a single T cell receptor beta chain sequence. The sample comes from a study of cytomegalovirus exposure and HLA in healthy donors. The PCR had 60 Vbeta and 13 Jbeta primers. TCRdb's table, derived via immunoSEQ multiplex PCR, lists solely in-frame clones and lacks some. This listing includes fewer than 85,000 clones. The receptor was isolated from a female donor in good health and CMV-seropositive. The specimen sequenced was PBMCs.

CDR3 sequence: CASSQFFGGGEQYF. The CDR3 nucleotides are TGCGCCAGCAGCCAGTTCTTTGGGGGAGGCGAGCAGTACTTC. V and J are TRBV4-3 and TRBJ2-7; possible D gene TRBD2, 6 bases. Germline CDR1 is LGHNA and CDR2 is YSLEER. There are 14 residues in the CDR3. The V and J ends lost 3 bases and 6 bases respectively, with 15 bases between them.